Shown below are 2 T cell receptor beta chains from a single sample sequenced in a study of blood T cell repertoires in COVID-19. Clones were read by immunoSEQ multiplex PCR, and TCRdb kept only the in-frame ones, dropping some. The sample lists over 30,000 clones, less than 95% occurring once. The sample taken for sequencing was peripheral blood. Receptors originate from a man between 65 and 85 years old with active or convalescent COVID-19.

This clone occurred once. This chain connects TRBV5-1 to TRBJ1-2, with D possibly matching TRBD1 (6 bases). The CDR3 consists of 16 residues. V was shortened by 4 bases and J by 1 base, with 17 bases between the two germline ends. The germline V gene encodes CDR1 SGHRS and CDR2 YFSETQ. This chain's CDR3 is CASSTSGQTVNYGYTF. The DNA for the CDR3 is TGCGCCAGCAGCACTAGCGGACAGACAGTTAACTATGGCTACACCTTC. The full variable domain, its missing parts supplied by reference TRBV5-1 and TRBJ1-2, is KAGVTQTPRYLIKTRGQQVTLSCSPISGHRSVSWYQQTPGQGLQFLFEYFSETQRNKGNFPGRFSGRQFSNSRSEMNVSTLELGDSALYLCASSTSGQTVNYGYTFGSGTRLTVV.

The table lists this clone with a count of one. The chain recombines TRBV5-1 with TRBJ1-1; 9 bases line up with TRBD1. CDR3 length equals 15 residues. J gave up 4 bases and V 4 bases, and 8 bases lay outside the gene matches. Germline values: CDR1 SGHRS, CDR2 YFSETQ. The CDR3 reads CASSRTGTGITEAFF. DNA for the CDR3: TGCGCCAGCAGCAGAACCGGGACAGGGATCACTGAAGCTTTCTTT. The full variable domain, rest sourced from reference TRBV5-1 and TRBJ1-1, is KAGVTQTPRYLIKTRGQQVTLSCSPISGHRSVSWYQQTPGQGLQFLFEYFSETQRNKGNFPGRFSGRQFSNSRSEMNVSTLELGDSALYLCASSRTGTGITEAFFGQGTRLTVV.